The 6 T cell receptor beta chains below all came from one sample that was sequenced in a study of blood T cell repertoires in COVID-19. Clones were read by immunoSEQ multiplex PCR, and TCRdb kept only the in-frame ones, dropping some. Here the sample spans 150,000 to 200,000 clones, 70% to 80% being singletons. Sequencing was carried out using PBMCs or T cells enriched from blood (not recorded which). Source of these receptors: a woman between 50 and 59 years old who had recovered from COVID-19.

The rearrangement joins TRBV5-1 to TRBJ2-1; D is possibly TRBD1 (5 bases). The V end lost 0 bases, the J end lost 0 bases, and 10 bases lay between the germline ends. The V gene's germline CDR1 is SGHRS and CDR2 YFSETQ. The CDR3 loop spans 16 amino acids. CDR3 sequence reads: CASSLAGPSSYNEQFF. The CDR3, as DNA: TGCGCCAGCAGCTTGGCAGGGCCAAGCTCCTACAATGAGCAGTTCTTC. Drawing the rest from reference TRBV5-1 and TRBJ2-1, the complete variable domain is KAGVTQTPRYLIKTRGQQVTLSCSPISGHRSVSWYQQTPGQGLQFLFEYFSETQRNKGNFPGRFSGRQFSNSRSEMNVSTLELGDSALYLCASSLAGPSSYNEQFFGPGTRLTVL.

This clone is a singleton in its sample. This chain connects TRBV5-1 to TRBJ1-4; TRBD1 matches at 7 bases. This CDR3 region has 14 residues. V lost 5 bases and J lost 7; bases outside the gene matches: 8. From germline, CDR1 is SGHRS and CDR2 YFSETQ. CDR3 nucleotides: TGCGCCAGCAGTCGGGACAGTCGGGGTGAAAAACTGTTTTTT. It yields the protein CASSRDSRGEKLFF.

This clone was found a few times. The V call is TRBV7-3, the J call TRBJ2-2; 7 bases line up with TRBD2. The germline CDR1 and CDR2 sequences are SGHTA and FQGTGA. With V trimmed by 4 bases and J by 5 bases, 7 bases remained unmatched. There are 15 residues in the CDR3. Written as DNA, the CDR3 is TGTGCCAGCAGCTCCATTGGCGGGGGAACCGGGGAGCTGTTTTTT. Translating it yields CASSSIGGGTGELFF.

This rearrangement joins TRBV9 to TRBJ2-1, with TRBD2 identical over 11 bases. Germline CDR1 is SGDLS and CDR2 is YYNGEE. J lost 12 bases, V lost 4 bases, and 15 bases had no gene match. There are 16 residues in the CDR3. In DNA, the CDR3 is TGTGCCAGCAGCTCATCGCACCTAGCGGGAGGAGGGGTGCAGTTCTTC. Translation: CASSSSHLAGGGVQFF.

Notes on this clone: One end of the junction fails to match germline, which may point to a read error. The chain joins TRBV11-2 to TRBJ2-7, with TRBD1 as a possible D gene (5 bases). The germline V gene encodes CDR1 SGHAT and CDR2 FQNNGV. The CDR3 is 13 residues long. The CDR3 DNA reads as TGTGCCAGCAGCTTAGAGGGCAGGGTCGCGGTATTCTTC. Its protein is CASSLEGRVAVFF.

The chain links TRBV4-3 to TRBJ1-4; D is undetermined. The CDR3 sequence is 14 residues long. The germline V and J ends were trimmed by 3 bases and 8 bases, with 13 bases remaining between them. From germline, CDR1 is LGHNA and CDR2 YSLEER. The CDR3 sequence: CASSHGSIGEKLFF. As DNA, the CDR3 is TGCGCCAGCAGCCATGGGAGTATTGGAGAAAAACTGTTTTTT.